The clone carrying this T cell receptor (beta chain) was counted a single time. Antigen unknown. The data originate from a study of Ad26.COV2.S vaccination and SARS-CoV-2 variants. Study-wide context: Donor was in the COV1001 Ad26.COV2.S trial arm. Ad26.COV2.S, an intramuscular injection, was given once or twice 56 days apart.

Points from the study as a whole: Among vaccine recipients, spike-specific TCR breadth exceeded that of placebo recipients.

This sample's treatment: around 19 received Ad26.COV2.S at low or high dose, single or two shots; several received placebo; per-sample allocation not given. Samples were taken on day 63 after the first vaccine or placebo injection. This person who donated was an adult of 18-55 years in Boston. The CDR3 spans 16 residues. Looked up from germline, CDR1 is SGHTA and CDR2 is FQGNSA. V lost 3 bases to trimming and J lost 2 bases; unmatched junction nucleotides: 5. The data were produced by immunoSEQ multiplex PCR, yet TCRdb's version contains in-frame clones alone and is incomplete. The table has approximately 420,000 clones, 70% to 90% seen once.

The sequence came from a person between 18 and 59 years old who received the Ad26.COV2.S COVID-19 vaccine or a placebo. V is TRBV7-2 and J is TRBJ2-7, with 12 bases matching TRBD2. Here the sequenced sample was peripheral blood, taken in a trial of Ad26.COV2.S vaccine versus placebo. The CDR3 nucleotides read TGTGCCAGCAGCTTGTATGCTAGCGGGGGGGCCTACGAGCAGTACTTC. Encoded protein: CASSLYASGGAYEQYF. Full variable domain (remainder filled in from reference TRBV7-2 and TRBJ2-7): GAGVSQSPSNKVTEKGKDVELRCDPISGHTALYWYRQSLGQGLEFLIYFQGNSAPDKSGLPSDRFSAERTGGSVSTLTIQRTQQEDSAVYLCASSLYASGGAYEQYFGPGTRLTVT.